A selection of T cell receptor beta chains follows, all from one sample in a study of blood T cell repertoires in COVID-19. TCRdb's copy holds only in-frame clones and misses some; the assay was immunoSEQ multiplex PCR. The sample has just over 250,000 clones, under 90% seen once. Sequences were obtained from PBMCs or T cells enriched from blood (not recorded which). These receptors came from a young man with acute COVID-19. CDR3s include the opening cysteine and the closing phenylalanine or tryptophan. D genes are given only for firm matches. Size tells how often a clone was seen (once, few, many) or the class of an expanded clone, and some rows leave it out.

v_gene: TRBV7-2; abundance: many; d_gene: NA; j_gene: TRBJ1-5; len: 18; CDR3aa: CASSLVAGIGDGNQPQHF; CDR3nt: TGTGCCAGCAGCTTAGTGGCAGGTATAGGGGATGGCAATCAGCCCCAGCATTTT
v_gene: TRBV6-4; abundance: NA; d_gene: NA; j_gene: TRBJ1-2; len: 13; CDR3aa: CASSDSTHWGYTF; CDR3nt: TGTGCCAGCAGTGACTCTACTCATTGGGGCTACACCTTC
v_gene: TRBV28; abundance: NA; d_gene: NA; j_gene: TRBJ1-2; len: 11; CDR3aa: CATGPNYGYTF; CDR3nt: TGTGCCACAGGTCCAAACTATGGCTACACCTTC
v_gene: TRBV19; abundance: NA; d_gene: TRBD1; j_gene: TRBJ1-5; len: 15; CDR3aa: CASSATDRVSQPQHF; CDR3nt: TGTGCCAGTAGTGCCACCGACAGGGTTTCTCAGCCCCAGCATTTT
v_gene: TRBV28; abundance: few; d_gene: TRBD2; j_gene: TRBJ2-3; len: 14; CDR3aa: CASRSGGPTDTQYF; CDR3nt: TGTGCCAGCAGGTCGGGGGGGCCCACAGATACGCAGTATTTT
v_gene: TRBV18; abundance: NA; d_gene: NA; j_gene: TRBJ1-2; len: 15; CDR3aa: CASSPETFPNYGYTF; CDR3nt: TGTGCCAGCTCACCCGAGACATTCCCCAACTATGGCTACACCTTC
v_gene: TRBV28; abundance: NA; d_gene: NA; j_gene: TRBJ1-2; len: 15; CDR3aa: CASRSTKLANYGYTF; CDR3nt: TGTGCCAGCAGGAGCACGAAGTTAGCTAACTATGGCTACACCTTC
v_gene: TRBV19; abundance: once; d_gene: TRBD2; j_gene: TRBJ2-1; len: 16; CDR3aa: CASSIASGASYNEQFF; CDR3nt: TGTGCCAGTAGTATCGCTAGCGGGGCCTCCTACAATGAGCAGTTCTTC
v_gene: TRBV20-1; abundance: NA; d_gene: NA; j_gene: TRBJ2-1; len: 13; CDR3aa: CSASGQGWHEQFF; CDR3nt: TGCAGTGCTAGTGGCCAGGGATGGCATGAGCAGTTCTTC
v_gene: TRBV6-4; abundance: few; d_gene: TRBD1; j_gene: TRBJ1-1; len: 14; CDR3aa: CASSDSGQVAEAFF; CDR3nt: TGTGCCAGCAGTGACTCCGGACAGGTTGCTGAAGCTTTCTTT
v_gene: TRBV19; abundance: NA; d_gene: NA; j_gene: TRBJ1-6; len: 14; CDR3aa: CASSLRLGNSPLHF; CDR3nt: TGTGCCAGTAGCTTAAGACTAGGGAATTCACCCCTCCACTTT
v_gene: TRBV6-2/TRBV6-3; abundance: once; d_gene: NA; j_gene: TRBJ1-1; len: 13; CDR3aa: CASSPLTNTEAFF; CDR3nt: TGTGCCAGCAGCCCACTCACCAACACTGAAGCTTTCTTT
v_gene: TRBV7-2; abundance: NA; d_gene: TRBD2; j_gene: TRBJ2-5; len: 17; CDR3aa: CASSLWVVSGRAETQYF; CDR3nt: TGTGCCAGCAGCTTATGGGTGGTGAGCGGGAGGGCGGAGACCCAGTACTTC
v_gene: TRBV3-1/TRBV3-2; abundance: NA; d_gene: NA; j_gene: TRBJ2-1; len: 13; CDR3aa: CASSQDLWGEQFF; CDR3nt: TGTGCCAGCAGCCAAGACTTATGGGGCGAGCAGTTCTTC
v_gene: TRBV6-5; abundance: NA; d_gene: NA; j_gene: TRBJ1-3; len: 13; CDR3aa: CASSSLSRNTIYF; CDR3nt: TGTGCCAGCAGTTCACTCTCGAGAAACACCATATATTTT
v_gene: TRBV4-2; abundance: NA; d_gene: TRBD2; j_gene: TRBJ2-3; len: 15; CDR3aa: CASTQSGGASDTQYF; CDR3nt: TGTGCCAGCACCCAAAGCGGGGGGGCTTCAGATACGCAGTATTTT
v_gene: TRBV30; abundance: few; d_gene: NA; j_gene: TRBJ1-2; len: 12; CDR3aa: CASTLENYGYTF; CDR3nt: TGTGCCAGTACCCTGGAGAACTATGGCTACACCTTC
v_gene: TRBV15; abundance: few; d_gene: NA; j_gene: TRBJ2-6; len: 15; CDR3aa: CATSTTGSGANVLTF; CDR3nt: TGTGCCACCAGCACCACAGGTTCTGGGGCCAACGTCCTGACTTTC
v_gene: TRBV11-3; abundance: once; d_gene: NA; j_gene: TRBJ2-2; len: 15; CDR3aa: CASGAGRENTGELFF; CDR3nt: TGTGCCAGCGGCGCCGGGCGGGAGAACACCGGGGAGCTGTTTTTT
v_gene: TRBV7-9; abundance: NA; d_gene: NA; j_gene: TRBJ2-4; len: 15; CDR3aa: CASSSPSSGKNIQYF; CDR3nt: TGTGCCAGCAGCTCTCCCAGTTCGGGCAAAAACATTCAGTACTTC
v_gene: TRBV24-1; abundance: NA; d_gene: TRBD1; j_gene: TRBJ2-1; len: 19; CDR3aa: CATSDPSTTGQGRVNEQFF; CDR3nt: TGTGCCACCAGTGACCCGTCGACAACCGGACAGGGTAGGGTCAATGAGCAGTTCTTC
v_gene: TRBV4-3; abundance: NA; d_gene: TRBD2; j_gene: TRBJ2-3; len: 18; CDR3aa: CASSHLLTGTSGTDTQYF; CDR3nt: TGCGCCAGCAGCCATCTATTAACCGGGACTAGCGGCACAGATACGCAGTATTTT